These 22 T cell receptor beta chains were all obtained from the same sample, sequenced in a study of CD8+CD57+ T cells in acquired aplastic anemia. Profiling that covered TCR beta VDJ and CDR3 relied on genomic DNA as its template. TCRdb called the reads again in MiXCR, with one record for every CDR3 protein. The sample lists 200,000 to 250,000 distinct CDR3 sequences; around 60% were seen once. Sequencing used sorted CD4+, CD8+, or CD8+CD57+ T cells (not recorded which) from PBMCs. Every receptor here comes from a human donor in good health.

The chain joins TRBV11-1 to TRBJ2-5; a possible D gene is TRBD2 (6 bases). V lost 5 bases to trimming and J lost 5 bases, with 6 bases between them. Germline V CDR1 and CDR2: SGHAT, FQDESV (reference sequence). The CDR3 is made up of 11 amino acids. The CDR3 DNA is TGTGCCAGCAGCCGGGGGGAGACCCAGTACTTC. This gives the protein CASSRGETQYF.

In the case of this clonotype: This could be a read error, since a much larger clone is one nucleotide away. V gene TRBV7-3 combines with J gene TRBJ2-2; 7 positions agree with TRBD2. CDR3 size: 16 residues. Germline-derived CDR1 and CDR2 are SGHTA and FQGTGA. DNA for the CDR3: TGCGCCAGCAGCCTACCCGGCGGGACTAAAACCGGGGAGCTGTTTTTT. Encoded protein: CASSLPGGTKTGELFF.

In its sample, this clonotype was seen many times. The chain has TRBV7-9 and TRBJ2-7; D gene ambiguous. This CDR3 is built from 11 residues. V was trimmed by 5 bases and J by 2 bases, leaving 4 bases between them. Germline CDR1 reads SEHNR; CDR2 reads FQNEAQ (reference sequence). The CDR3 sequence is CASSITYEQYF. The DNA for the CDR3 is TGTGCCAGCAGCATAACCTACGAGCAGTACTTC. Together with reference TRBV7-9 and TRBJ2-7, the CDR3 gives the full variable domain: DTGVSQNPRHKITKRGQNVTFRCDPISEHNRLYWYRQTLGQGPEFLTYFQNEAQLEKSRLLSDRFSAERPKGSFSTLEIQRTEQGDSAMYLCASSITYEQYFGPGTRLTVT.

This chain connects TRBV7-3 to TRBJ2-5, with TRBD2 matching over 10 bases. J was trimmed by 3 bases and V by 4 bases; bases with no gene match: 5. CDR1 is SGHTA, CDR2 FQGTGA, per germline. This CDR3 is built from 15 residues. In nucleotides, the CDR3 is TGTGCCAGCAGCTCCACTAGCGGGGACGAAGAGACCCAGTACTTC. Its protein product is CASSSTSGDEETQYF.

This clonotype has ten or more counts. The chain combines TRBV5-8 with TRBJ2-7; 9 nucleotides agree with TRBD1. V gave up 7 bases and J gave up 2 bases; unmatched junction bases: 7. The germline V gene encodes CDR1 SGHTS and CDR2 YDEGEE. This CDR3 contains 14 residues. The CDR3 DNA is TGTGCCAGCCGACCCGGGACAGGGACCTACGAGCAGTACTTC. Its protein product is CASRPGTGTYEQYF.

The chain uses TRBV12-5 and TRBJ2-1, with D possibly matching TRBD2 (5 bases). From germline, CDR1 is LGHNT and CDR2 FRNRAP. There are 15 residues in the CDR3. CDR3 nucleotides: TGTGCCAGCAGTTTAGGGTACCCCCGGGGAAATGAGCAGTTCTTC. Amino acid sequence: CASSLGYPRGNEQFF.

The chain uses TRBV7-8 and TRBJ2-1; no firm D call. The CDR3 runs to 13 residues. Germline loops: CDR1 SGHVS, CDR2 FQNEAQ. V gave up 0 bases and J gave up 10 bases, with 10 bases separating them. CDR3 DNA: TGTGCCAGCAGCTTAGCGAGAGAAGCCGAGCAGTTCTTC. Translated: CASSLAREAEQFF.

The V call is TRBV15, the J call TRBJ2-6; possibly TRBD1 for D (6 bases). V was shortened by 2 bases and J by 0 bases, with 14 bases between the two germline ends. Germline-derived CDR1 and CDR2 are LNHNV and YYDKDF (reference sequence). The CDR3 length is 18 residues. The DNA for the CDR3 is TGTGCCACCAGCAGAACCCACGGACAGTTCTCTGGGGCCAACGTCCTGACTTTC. It specifies CATSRTHGQFSGANVLTF.

The rearrangement joins TRBV6-9 to TRBJ2-7, with 9 bases that match TRBD1. The CDR3 contains 14 residues. CDR1 and CDR2 (germline): MNHGY, SVAAGI. Trimming cost V 5 bases and J 3 bases; bases outside gene matches: 5. The CDR3 region is CASSEMTGGYEQYF. For the CDR3, the DNA is TGTGCCAGCAGTGAAATGACAGGGGGCTACGAGCAGTACTTC.

The CDR3: CASNRGTEAFF. The CDR3 region has the DNA TGTGCCAGCAATCGGGGCACTGAAGCTTTCTTT. The chain joins TRBV6-5 to TRBJ1-1, with D uncertain. Germline V gives CDR1 MNHEY, CDR2 SVGAGI. This CDR3 is built from 11 residues. V lost 7 bases to trimming and J lost 4 bases, with 7 bases between them.

This clonotype was counted at least ten times. This sequence joins TRBV19 and TRBJ2-5; no firm D call. Trimming took off 1 base at V and 2 bases at J, with 8 bases between the two ends. CDR1 LNHDA and CDR2 SQIVND come from the germline V gene (reference sequence). The CDR3 has 14 residues. The DNA of the CDR3 is TGTGCCAGTAGTATAGGACTGCTGCAAGAGACCCAGTACTTC. Translation: CASSIGLLQETQYF.

The CDR3 nucleotides read TGTGCCAGCAGCTTACGGCAGGGTAACAACGAGCAGTACTTC. Translating it yields CASSLRQGNNEQYF. The chain uses TRBV7-2 and TRBJ2-7, with a weak D call TRBD1 (5 bases). The germline V gene has CDR1 SGHTA and CDR2 FQGNSA. The V and J ends lost 2 bases and 5 bases respectively, with 13 bases between them. There are 14 residues in the CDR3.

The chain has TRBV11-3 and TRBJ2-3; 9 nucleotides align to TRBD1. The V gene's germline CDR1 is SGHNT and CDR2 YENEEA. The CDR3 runs to 11 residues. J gave up 14 bases and V 5 bases, and 5 bases lay outside the gene matches. CDR3: CASSGDRVLYF. The CDR3 region has the DNA TGTGCCAGCAGCGGGGACAGGGTCTTGTATTTT. Full variable domain (rest looked up from reference TRBV11-3 and TRBJ2-3): EAGVVQSPRYKIIEKKQPVAFWCNPISGHNTLYWYLQNLGQGPELLIRYENEEAVDDSQLPKDRFSAERLKGVDSTLKIQPAELGDSAVYLCASSGDRVLYFGPGTRLTVL.

Regarding this clonotype: A much bigger clone sits one base away, suggesting this may be a read error. The chain is built from TRBV19 and TRBJ2-3, with D unresolved. Germline-derived CDR1 and CDR2 are LNHDA and SQIVND (reference sequence). This CDR3 is 12 amino acids long. In DNA, the CDR3 is TGTGCCAGTGGTATTAGCACAGATACGCAGTATTTT. Residues: CASGISTDTQYF.

This clonotype has at least ten counts. The CDR3 sequence: CASSYSEPYEQYF. CDR3 DNA sequence: TGTGCCAGCAGTTACTCGGAGCCCTACGAGCAGTACTTC. This chain uses TRBV6-6 with TRBJ2-7; D is uncertain. Trimming pared 0 bases from V and 2 bases from J, leaving 5 bases between. CDR1 is MNHNY, CDR2 SVGAGI, per germline (reference sequence). This CDR3 contains 13 residues.

This clonotype was seen only once. V gene TRBV7-3 combines with J gene TRBJ2-5, with 9 bases lining up with TRBD2. Trimming at V came to 1 base and at J to 1 base, leaving 16 bases not matched to a gene. Per germline, CDR1 SGHTA and CDR2 FQGTGA. The CDR3 is 20 amino acids. The CDR3 DNA follows: TGTGCCAGCAGCTTAATCCCGCCCGGGGTAGCGGGGGACTTCCAAGAGACCCAGTACTTC. Its protein product is CASSLIPPGVAGDFQETQYF.

Many counts were recorded for this clonotype. J is TRBJ2-5 and V is TRBV9, with 13 bases lining up with TRBD2. CDR1 and CDR2 from the germline V gene are SGDLS and YYNGEE. This CDR3 spans 16 amino acids. The J segment lost 4 bases and the V segment lost 0 bases, leaving 3 bases of the junction unmatched. The chain's CDR3 is CASSVETSGGAETQYF. The DNA for the CDR3 is TGTGCCAGCAGCGTAGAAACTAGCGGGGGGGCAGAGACCCAGTACTTC.

In regard to this clonotype: Compared with germline, one end of the junction differs, possibly owing to a read error. This chain links TRBV5-1 with TRBJ1-1, with no clear D. The CDR3 runs to 14 residues. Germline V gene sequence: CDR1 SGHRS, CDR2 YFSETQ. The CDR3 DNA reads TGTGCCAGCAGCTTGGTTACAGCTGGCACTGAAGCTTTCTTT. As protein: CASSLVTAGTEAFF.

Points on this clonotype: A much larger clone is a single base away; this may be a read error. V gene TRBV6-2 or TRBV6-3 combines with J gene TRBJ1-1; D unclear. The germline V gene has CDR1 MNHEY and CDR2 SVGEGT. CDR3 length: 13 residues. As DNA, the CDR3 is TGTGCCAGCAGTTCCCCGGCACGCAGTGAAACTTTCTTT. Translation: CASSSPARSETFF.

The V call is TRBV29-1, the J call TRBJ2-7; D gene uncertain. With 3 bases removed from V and 6 bases from J, the gap between germline ends came to 12 bases. The CDR3 consists of 12 residues. Germline V CDR1 and CDR2: SQVTM, ANQGSEA. The DNA for the CDR3 is TGCAGCGTTGATAGCCCATACGGCGAGCAGTACTTC. It specifies CSVDSPYGEQYF.

This chain joins TRBV7-2 and TRBJ2-1; D is perhaps TRBD1 (5 bases). V gave up 1 base and J gave up 7 bases, with 20 bases separating them. The CDR3 totals 17 residues. The germline CDR1 and CDR2 sequences are SGHTA and FQGNSA. The CDR3 sequence is CASSLDRGKGSRNEQFF. Here the CDR3 DNA reads TGTGCCAGCAGCTTAGATAGGGGCAAAGGTTCGCGAAATGAGCAGTTCTTC.

This clonotype was counted once. CDR3 bases: TGTGCCAGCAGCTTAGAGACAGGGGCAGCTGGCTACACCTTC. Translating gives CASSLETGAAGYTF. The chain carries TRBV7-3 and TRBJ1-2; TRBD1 matches at 8 bases. CDR1 SGHTA and CDR2 FQGTGA come from the germline V gene. Trimming at V came to 2 bases and at J to 7 bases, leaving 6 bases not matched to a gene. The CDR3 is 14 residues long.